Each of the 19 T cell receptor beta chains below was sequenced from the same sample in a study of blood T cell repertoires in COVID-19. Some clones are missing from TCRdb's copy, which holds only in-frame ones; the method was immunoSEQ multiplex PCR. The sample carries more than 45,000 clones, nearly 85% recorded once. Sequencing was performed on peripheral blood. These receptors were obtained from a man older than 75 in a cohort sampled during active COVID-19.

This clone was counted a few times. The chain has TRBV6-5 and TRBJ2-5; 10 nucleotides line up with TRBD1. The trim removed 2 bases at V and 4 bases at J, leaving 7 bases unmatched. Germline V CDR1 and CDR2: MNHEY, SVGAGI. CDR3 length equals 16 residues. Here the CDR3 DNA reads TGTGCCAGCAGTTACGGGGACAGGGGAAGTTCAGAGACCCAGTACTTC. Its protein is CASSYGDRGSSETQYF.

As DNA, the CDR3 is TGTGCCAGCACCCACCCGACAGTGCCTAACTATGGCTACACCTTC. It encodes CASTHPTVPNYGYTF. The chain employs TRBV21-1 and TRBJ1-2; TRBD1 is the table's D call and was not checked against the DNA. TRBV21-1 is tagged as a pseudogene. The CDR3 loop spans 15 amino acids.

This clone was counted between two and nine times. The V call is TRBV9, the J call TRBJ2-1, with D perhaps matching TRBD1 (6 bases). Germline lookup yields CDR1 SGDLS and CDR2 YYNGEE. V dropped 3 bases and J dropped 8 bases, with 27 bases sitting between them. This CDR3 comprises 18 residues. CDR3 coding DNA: TGTGCCAGCAGCGCGAGTGGGGCCCACAGGGTGAGAGTGGATGAGCAGTTCTTC. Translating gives CASSASGAHRVRVDEQFF.

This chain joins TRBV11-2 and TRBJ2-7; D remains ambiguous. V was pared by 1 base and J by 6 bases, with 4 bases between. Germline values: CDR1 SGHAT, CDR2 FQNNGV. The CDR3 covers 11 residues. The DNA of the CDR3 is TGTGCCAGCAGCTTAGGCGTCGAGCAGTACTTC. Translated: CASSLGVEQYF.

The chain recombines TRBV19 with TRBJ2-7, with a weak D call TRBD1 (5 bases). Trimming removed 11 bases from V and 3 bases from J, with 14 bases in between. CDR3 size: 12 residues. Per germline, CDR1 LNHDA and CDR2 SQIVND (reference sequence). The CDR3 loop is CAGITGNYEQYF. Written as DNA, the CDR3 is TGTGCCGGGATAACAGGAAACTACGAGCAGTACTTC.

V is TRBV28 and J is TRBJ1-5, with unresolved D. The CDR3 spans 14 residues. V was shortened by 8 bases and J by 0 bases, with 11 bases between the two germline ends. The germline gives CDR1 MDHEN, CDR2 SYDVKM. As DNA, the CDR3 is TGTGCCAGCTCACCAGGAGGTAGCAATCAGCCCCAGCATTTT. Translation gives CASSPGGSNQPQHF.

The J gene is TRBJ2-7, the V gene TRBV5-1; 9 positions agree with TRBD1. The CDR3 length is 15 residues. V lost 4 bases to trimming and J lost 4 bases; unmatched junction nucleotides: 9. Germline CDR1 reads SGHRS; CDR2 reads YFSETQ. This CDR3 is CASSISGTGSYEQYF. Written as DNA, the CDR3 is TGCGCCAGCAGCATCTCCGGGACAGGGTCATACGAGCAGTACTTC.

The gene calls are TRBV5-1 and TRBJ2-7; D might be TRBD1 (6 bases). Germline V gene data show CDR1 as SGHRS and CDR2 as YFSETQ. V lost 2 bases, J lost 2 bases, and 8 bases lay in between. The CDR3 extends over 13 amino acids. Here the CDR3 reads CASSFAGAYEQYF. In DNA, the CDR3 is TGCGCCAGCAGCTTTGCAGGGGCCTACGAGCAGTACTTC.

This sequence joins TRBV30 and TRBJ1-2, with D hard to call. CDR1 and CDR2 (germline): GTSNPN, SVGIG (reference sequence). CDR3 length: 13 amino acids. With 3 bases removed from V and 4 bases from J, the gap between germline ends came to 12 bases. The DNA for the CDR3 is TGTGCCTGGAGGCCTCCGGGGTCCTATGGCTACACCTTC. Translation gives CAWRPPGSYGYTF.

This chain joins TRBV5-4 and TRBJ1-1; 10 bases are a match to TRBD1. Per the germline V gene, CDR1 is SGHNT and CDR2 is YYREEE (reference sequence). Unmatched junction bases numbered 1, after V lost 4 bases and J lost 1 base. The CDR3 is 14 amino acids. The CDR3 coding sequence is TGTGCCAGCAGCAGGACAGGGGGGAACACTGAAGCTTTCTTT. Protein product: CASSRTGGNTEAFF.

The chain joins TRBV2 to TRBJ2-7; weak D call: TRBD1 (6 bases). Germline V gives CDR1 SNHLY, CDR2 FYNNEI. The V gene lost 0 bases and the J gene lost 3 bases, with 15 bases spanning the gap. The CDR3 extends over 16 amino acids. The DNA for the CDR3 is TGTGCCAGCAGTGAAGCTGGGGGCGCAAGCGGCTACGAGCAGTACTTC. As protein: CASSEAGGASGYEQYF.

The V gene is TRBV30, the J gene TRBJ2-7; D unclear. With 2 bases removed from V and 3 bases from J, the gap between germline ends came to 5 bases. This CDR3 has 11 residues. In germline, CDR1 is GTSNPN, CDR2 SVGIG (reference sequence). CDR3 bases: TGTGCCTGGAGTTCACTCTACGAGCAGTACTTC. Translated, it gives CAWSSLYEQYF.

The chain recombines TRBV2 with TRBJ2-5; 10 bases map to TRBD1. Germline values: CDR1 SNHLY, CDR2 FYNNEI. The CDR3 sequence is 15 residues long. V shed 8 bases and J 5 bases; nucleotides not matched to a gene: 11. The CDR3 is CASGRQGALGETQYF. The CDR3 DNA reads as TGTGCCAGCGGAAGACAGGGGGCGTTGGGGGAGACCCAGTACTTC.

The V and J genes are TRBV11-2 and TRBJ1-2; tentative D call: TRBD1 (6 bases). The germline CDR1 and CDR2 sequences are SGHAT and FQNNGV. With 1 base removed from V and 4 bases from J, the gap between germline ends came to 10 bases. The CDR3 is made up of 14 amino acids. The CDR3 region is CASSLGAGVYGYTF. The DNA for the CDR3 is TGTGCCAGCAGCTTAGGGGCAGGGGTCTATGGCTACACCTTC.

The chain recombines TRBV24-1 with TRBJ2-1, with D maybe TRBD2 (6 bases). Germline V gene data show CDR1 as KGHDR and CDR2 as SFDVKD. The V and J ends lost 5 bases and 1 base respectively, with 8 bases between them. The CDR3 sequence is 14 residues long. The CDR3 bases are TGTGCCACCAGTGGGCGGGGTTCCTACAATGAGCAGTTCTTC. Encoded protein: CATSGRGSYNEQFF.

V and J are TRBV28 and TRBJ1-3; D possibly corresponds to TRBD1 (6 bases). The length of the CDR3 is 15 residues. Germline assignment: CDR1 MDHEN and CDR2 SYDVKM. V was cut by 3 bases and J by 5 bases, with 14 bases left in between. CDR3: CASSFTGPVRNTIYF. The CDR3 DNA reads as TGTGCCAGCAGTTTTACAGGGCCGGTTAGAAACACCATATATTTT.

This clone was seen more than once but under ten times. The CDR3 region is CASSPVGTGFPYEQYF. CDR3 in DNA: TGTGCCAGTAGCCCGGTTGGCACAGGGTTTCCCTACGAGCAGTACTTC. The chain uses TRBV19 and TRBJ2-7, with a weak D call TRBD1 (6 bases). There are 16 residues in the CDR3. Trimming removed 6 bases from V and 2 bases from J, with 20 bases in between. The germline CDR1 and CDR2 sequences are LNHDA and SQIVND (reference sequence). Together with reference TRBV19 and TRBJ2-7, the CDR3 gives the full variable domain: DGGITQSPKYLFRKEGQNVTLSCEQNLNHDAMYWYRQDPGQGLRLIYYSQIVNDFQKGDIAEGYSVSREKKESFPLTVTSAQKNPTAFYLCASSPVGTGFPYEQYFGPGTRLTVT.

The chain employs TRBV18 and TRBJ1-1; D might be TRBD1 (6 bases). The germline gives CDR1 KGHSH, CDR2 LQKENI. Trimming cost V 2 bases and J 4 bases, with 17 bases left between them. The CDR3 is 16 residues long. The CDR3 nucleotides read TGTGCCAGCTCACCATCGCCCCCCAGGGGCCTCACTGAAGCTTTCTTT. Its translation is CASSPSPPRGLTEAFF.

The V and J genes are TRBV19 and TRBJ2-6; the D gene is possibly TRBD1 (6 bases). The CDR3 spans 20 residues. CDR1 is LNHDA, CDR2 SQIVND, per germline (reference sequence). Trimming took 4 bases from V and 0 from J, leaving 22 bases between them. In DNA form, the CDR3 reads TGTGCCAGTAGTAGAGGATCCTGGGACAAGGTTATCTCTGGGGCCAACGTCCTGACTTTC. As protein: CASSRGSWDKVISGANVLTF.